The rows below give T cell receptor beta chains drawn from one sample of a study of early T cells in non-severe SARS-CoV-2 infection. TCRdb re-called the 5' RACE reads through MiXCR, storing one row per CDR3 protein. The sample holds tens of thousands of distinct CDR3 sequences; about 11% are singletons and the top ten take 5.5% to 7%. What was sequenced was whole blood. Receptors originate from an adult who was a healthcare worker with PCR-confirmed SARS-CoV-2 infection or an uninfected control (not recorded which). CDR3s include the opening cysteine and the closing phenylalanine or tryptophan. The order of the fields is J gene, clone size, V gene, D gene, CDR3 protein, CDR3 DNA. The D gene is left open where the match is weak. Rows give clone size only sometimes, using once, few, many, or a class for an expanded clone.

>TRBJ2-1|few|TRBV27|-
CASSYGGGGNEQFF
TGTGCCAGCAGTTACGGCGGAGGGGGCAATGAGCAGTTCTTC
>TRBJ2-3|many|TRBV12-3/TRBV12-4|-
CASSLAGGRGGTDTQYF
TGTGCCAGCAGTTTAGCGGGGGGCAGGGGAGGCACAGATACGCAGTATTTT
>TRBJ1-5|few|TRBV27|-
CASSLLGRINQPQHF
TGTGCCAGCAGTTTATTAGGGAGAATCAATCAGCCCCAGCATTTT
>TRBJ1-5|few|TRBV4-2|-
CASSQDDGEGNQPQHF
TGTGCCAGCAGCCAAGATGATGGGGAAGGCAATCAGCCCCAGCATTTT
>TRBJ2-7|many|TRBV27|-
CASSSDPGTAYEQYF
TGTGCCAGCAGTTCGGACCCCGGGACGGCGTACGAGCAGTACTTC
>TRBJ2-3|many|TRBV19|TRBD2
CASRLAGRTDTQYF
TGTGCCAGCCGACTAGCGGGCCGCACAGATACGCAGTATTTT
>TRBJ1-4|medium-sized|TRBV5-1|-
CASSWVGGTNEKLFF
TGCGCCAGCAGCTGGGTGGGCGGTACTAATGAAAAACTGTTTTTT
>TRBJ1-2|many|TRBV7-2|-
CASSARFGYGYTF
TGTGCCAGCAGCGCTAGATTTGGCTATGGCTACACCTTC
>TRBJ1-1|many|TRBV21-1|-
CASSKRVRGQPFSTEAFF
TGTGCCAGCAGCAAAAGAGTTCGGGGACAGCCTTTTTCGACTGAAGCTTTCTTT
>TRBJ2-3|many|TRBV20-1|TRBD1
CSADRADTQYF
TGCAGTGCTGACAGGGCAGATACGCAGTATTTT
>TRBJ2-3|-|TRBV6-4|TRBD2
CASSESVAGGQRQYF
TGTGCCAGCAGTGAGTCCGTAGCGGGAGGGCAACGGCAGTATTTT
>TRBJ1-2|many|TRBV29-1|TRBD1
CSVLTGTGGDGYTF
TGCAGCGTCCTCACGGGGACAGGGGGCGATGGCTACACCTTC
>TRBJ2-1|-|TRBV18|-
CASSPLGGQSYNEQFF
TGTGCCAGCTCACCCCTAGGAGGCCAGTCTTACAATGAGCAGTTCTTC
>TRBJ2-5|many|TRBV11-2|-
CASSPHYAPGETQYF
TGTGCCAGCAGCCCGCACTACGCCCCAGGGGAGACCCAGTACTTC
>TRBJ2-2|many|TRBV7-7|TRBD2
CASSRNPTSPTGELFF
TGTGCTAGCAGCCGCAACCCGACTAGCCCCACCGGGGAGCTGTTTTTT
>TRBJ2-1|many|TRBV29-1|-
CSVEVPAVSYNEQFF
TGCAGCGTTGAAGTACCAGCTGTAAGTTACAATGAGCAGTTCTTC
>TRBJ2-4|-|TRBV30|TRBD1
CAWSIGQEIHIQYF
TGTGCCTGGAGTATAGGACAGGAGATCCACATTCAGTACTTC
>TRBJ2-2|many|TRBV18|TRBD1
CASSKGQTNTGELFF
TGTGCCAGCTCAAAGGGACAGACGAACACCGGGGAGCTGTTTTTT
>TRBJ2-7|few|TRBV27|TRBD1
CASSPGTGRTYEQYF
TGTGCCAGCAGTCCGGGGACAGGCAGAACCTACGAGCAGTACTTC
>TRBJ1-4|many|TRBV6-2/TRBV6-3|-
CASSKNEKLFF
TGTGCCAGCAGCAAAAATGAAAAACTGTTTTTT
>TRBJ2-3|few|TRBV7-6|TRBD2
CASSLSGSLSPDTQYF
TGTGCCAGCAGCCTTAGCGGGAGTTTGTCCCCAGATACGCAGTATTTT
>TRBJ2-1|-|TRBV7-3|TRBD2
CASSPSGRNSNEQFF
TGTGCCAGCAGCCCTAGCGGGAGGAACTCGAATGAGCAGTTCTTC
>TRBJ2-3|few|TRBV5-1|TRBD2
CASSPGGGSTDTQYF
TGCGCCAGCAGCCCGGGAGGGGGTAGCACAGATACGCAGTATTTT
>TRBJ2-7|many|TRBV11-3|-
CASSLLGSYEQYF
TGTGCCAGCAGCTTGTTGGGTTCCTACGAGCAGTACTTC
>TRBJ2-5|many|TRBV7-2|-
CASSLRRETQYF
TGTGCCAGCAGCCTTCGGAGGGAGACCCAGTACTTC
>TRBJ2-7|few|TRBV15|-
CATSRVGQSSYEQYF
TGTGCCACCAGCAGAGTAGGACAGAGTTCCTACGAGCAGTACTTC
>TRBJ1-2|few|TRBV10-2|-
CASSLAPGENYGYTF
TGCGCCAGCAGTCTCGCCCCGGGGGAGAACTATGGCTACACCTTC
>TRBJ1-3|many|TRBV7-9|-
CASSRPSSGNTIYF
TGTGCCAGCAGTCGACCCTCGTCTGGAAACACCATATATTTT
>TRBJ2-1|-|TRBV6-4|-
CASSPSGAVANEQFF
TGTGCCAGCAGCCCCTCGGGGGCTGTGGCCAATGAGCAGTTCTTC
>TRBJ1-1|many|TRBV29-1|-
CSVEDKLEAFF
TGCAGCGTTGAAGACAAGTTAGAAGCTTTCTTT
>TRBJ2-1|few|TRBV24-1|-
CATSDSRGAHYNEQFF
TGTGCCACCAGTGACTCCCGAGGGGCGCATTACAATGAGCAGTTCTTC
>TRBJ1-2|-|TRBV19|-
CASIGQSAGYTF
TGTGCCAGTATCGGACAGTCGGCCGGCTACACCTTC